The entry below gives a single T cell receptor (beta chain) sequence along with its context. Its target is not known. CDR1 is DFQATT, CDR2 SNEGSKA, per germline (reference sequence). The CDR3 is 11 amino acids. Trimming stripped 8 bases from V and 7 bases from J, with 12 bases between. This specimen comes from a study of radiotherapy plus CTLA-4 blockade in lung cancer. Overall study context: Objective responses were documented in 15% to 20% of patients, with disease control in 31%. General study findings and limits: Researchers report tumor-derived TCR clones expanding in blood after radiotherapy plus ipilimumab. Interferon-beta, together with early blood T cell clone dynamics, reportedly best predicted response.

Generated by immunoSEQ multiplex PCR, the TCRdb table keeps only in-frame clones and is missing some. This sample has about 73,000 clones, with around 86% found just once. Ipilimumab CTLA-4 blockade and focal radiation were given to patients with chemo-refractory metastatic non-small-cell lung cancer. This specimen consisted of peripheral blood, obtained from a patient treated with radiotherapy plus ipilimumab. The clonotype originates from a human donor with non-small cell lung cancer that progressed on radiotherapy plus ipilimumab. The V and J genes are TRBV20-1 and TRBJ2-1; D is ambiguous. CDR3 in amino acids: CSSPFGNEQFF. For the CDR3, the DNA is TGCAGTTCACCGTTCGGGAATGAGCAGTTCTTC.